These 6 T cell receptor beta chains were sequenced from one sample in a study of response to subunit inactivated influenza vaccine. Via MiXCR, TCRdb re-called the RT-PCR reads, giving one row per CDR3 protein. In the table there are more than 400,000 distinct CDR3 sequences, approximately 6.9% of which are singletons. The sample was PBMCs from blood, taken around 25 months after vaccination. The receptors here all came from a man between 45 and 75 years old who received an inactivated influenza vaccine.

This clonotype was detected a few times. The V gene is TRBV7-2, the J gene TRBJ1-5; TRBD1 agrees at 8 bases. The CDR3 has 14 amino acids. Germline values: CDR1 SGHTA, CDR2 FQGNSA. The junction had 5 bases not matched to a gene; V was cut back by 3 bases and J by 7 bases. CDR3 coding DNA: TGTGCCAGCAGCTTGGACAGGGTGAGACAGCCCCAGCATTTT. As protein: CASSLDRVRQPQHF. The full variable domain, rest sourced from reference TRBV7-2 and TRBJ1-5, is GAGVSQSPSNKVTEKGKDVELRCDPISGHTALYWYRQSLGQGLEFLIYFQGNSAPDKSGLPSDRFSAERTGGSVSTLTIQRTQQEDSAVYLCASSLDRVRQPQHFGDGTRLSIL.

This clonotype has a count of ten or more. V usage is TRBV20-1 and J usage is TRBJ1-2, with TRBD1 as a possible D gene (5 bases). Germline-derived CDR1 and CDR2 are DFQATT and SNEGSKA (reference sequence). The CDR3 length is 12 residues. The ends were cut back, 5 bases at V and 5 bases at J, with 12 bases in the middle. CDR3 coding DNA: TGCAGTGCTGACCGGGGACCTTATGGCTACACCTTC. This encodes CSADRGPYGYTF.

The chain joins TRBV11-2 to TRBJ1-2; D remains unclear. From germline, CDR1 is SGHAT and CDR2 FQNNGV. The CDR3 length is 15 residues. The V gene lost 4 bases and the J gene lost 4 bases, with 16 bases spanning the gap. The CDR3 DNA reads as TGTGCCAGCAGCTCCTACACCGGGAGGTTCTATGGCTACACCTTC. Amino acid sequence: CASSSYTGRFYGYTF. The full variable domain, completed using reference TRBV11-2 and TRBJ1-2, is EAGVAQSPRYKIIEKRQSVAFWCNPISGHATLYWYQQILGQGPKLLIQFQNNGVVDDSQLPKDRFSAERLKGVDSTLKIQPAKLEDSAVYLCASSSYTGRFYGYTFGSGTRLTVV.

The gene calls are TRBV3-1 and TRBJ2-1; 8 nucleotides align to TRBD2. Per germline, CDR1 LGHDT and CDR2 YNNKEL (reference sequence). With 0 bases clipped from V and 5 bases from J, the junction kept 6 bases outside the gene matches. This CDR3 spans 16 amino acids. CDR3 nucleotide sequence: TGTGCCAGCAGCCAAGAAAGTACTAGCGGTAACAATGAGCAGTTCTTC. This codes for CASSQESTSGNNEQFF.

This clonotype was seen a few times. The genes are TRBV7-6 and TRBJ2-7; tentatively, D is TRBD2 (5 bases). Germline V gene data show CDR1 as SGHVS and CDR2 as FNYEAQ. The CDR3 is made up of 15 amino acids. V was pared by 5 bases and J by 6 bases, with 20 bases between. CDR3 coding DNA: TGTGCCAGCAGCCCCGCACCGGGGAGCTCACGCGAGCAGTACTTC. It encodes CASSPAPGSSREQYF.

The chain employs TRBV29-1 and TRBJ1-2; possibly TRBD1 for D (5 bases). V lost 6 bases and J lost 3, with 14 bases in between. The CDR3 runs to 13 residues. Germline CDR1 is SQVTM and CDR2 is ANQGSEA. The CDR3 coding sequence is TGCAGCGTGGGGGGGGTATCCGACTATGGCTACACCTTC. Encoded protein: CSVGGVSDYGYTF.